One sample yielded the 18 T cell receptor beta chains listed below, sequenced in a study of blood T cells in healthy people across ages. A second PCR, run for roughly 7 to 12 cycles, used a sample-barcoded 5' primer plus a J-beta primer mix. TCRdb used MiXCR to reprocess the 5' RACE reads, holding one entry per CDR3 protein. This table holds some 860,000 distinct CDR3 sequences, about 61% found once. The source material was blood. The receptors were gathered from a man aged 35 to 55 in good health.

The chain couples TRBV3-1 to TRBJ1-1, with 7 bases fitting TRBD1. The CDR3 loop spans 13 amino acids. CDR1 and CDR2 from the germline V gene are LGHDT and YNNKEL (reference sequence). V gave up 1 base and J gave up 7 bases; unmatched junction bases: 3. CDR3 residues: CASSQVGGYEAFF. As DNA, the CDR3 is TGTGCCAGCAGCCAAGTAGGGGGCTATGAAGCTTTCTTT.

The V and J genes are TRBV5-1 and TRBJ2-7, with D unclear. The CDR3 length is 14 residues. The germline CDR1 and CDR2 sequences are SGHRS and YFSETQ. V was clipped by 4 bases and J by 3 bases, with 14 bases between them. CDR3: CASSNPSDGYEQYF. The DNA for the CDR3 is TGCGCCAGCAGCAACCCCTCGGACGGCTACGAGCAGTACTTC. Full variable domain (remainder filled in from reference TRBV5-1 and TRBJ2-7): KAGVTQTPRYLIKTRGQQVTLSCSPISGHRSVSWYQQTPGQGLQFLFEYFSETQRNKGNFPGRFSGRQFSNSRSEMNVSTLELGDSALYLCASSNPSDGYEQYFGPGTRLTVT.

V gene TRBV9 combines with J gene TRBJ2-1; the D is unclear. V lost 6 bases and J 7 bases, leaving 17 bases between the germline ends. The CDR3 contains 14 residues. Looked up from germline, CDR1 is SGDLS and CDR2 is YYNGEE. The CDR3, as DNA: TGTGCCAGCACCCGCCCTGCTTCGGATAATGAGCAGTTCTTC. Protein: CASTRPASDNEQFF.

The V and J genes are TRBV10-3 and TRBJ2-7; D is possibly TRBD2 (6 bases). The end of the DNA fits TRBJ2-5 better, so the J call may be wrong. From germline, CDR1 is ENHRY and CDR2 SYGVKD. The CDR3 spans 15 residues. DNA of the CDR3: TGTGCCATCAGTGAGTCAGTATTAGCGGCGGAGACCCAGTACTTC. Its protein is CAISESVLAAETQYF.

Regarding this clonotype: One end of the junction varies from germline; a read error may be responsible. The CDR3 is CASSLDTGNRQGYGYTF. Here the CDR3 DNA reads TGTGCCAGCAGCTTAGATACTGGAAATCGACAGGGGTATGGCTACACTTTC. The chain links TRBV7-2 to TRBJ1-2; 8 positions match TRBD1. The germline V gene encodes CDR1 SGHTA and CDR2 FQGNSA. This CDR3 has 17 residues.

V gene TRBV20-1 combines with J gene TRBJ2-1; D gene unclear. This CDR3 spans 14 amino acids. CDR1 and CDR2 (germline): DFQATT, SNEGSKA (reference sequence). The chain's CDR3 is CSAAPTGSYNEQFF. The CDR3, as DNA: TGCAGCGCCGCGCCAACCGGATCTTACAATGAGCAGTTCTTC.

This CDR3 reads CASSQDSFRQRDEQFF. The CDR3 coding sequence is TGCGCCAGCAGCCAAGATTCGTTCCGACAGAGGGACGAGCAGTTCTTC. The chain has TRBV4-3 and TRBJ2-1; D tentatively reads TRBD1 or TRBD2 (5 bases each). V lost 0 bases to trimming and J lost 10 bases, with 19 bases between them. Germline loops: CDR1 LGHNA, CDR2 YSLEER. CDR3 length equals 16 residues.

V is TRBV29-1 and J is TRBJ2-3; 12 nucleotides match TRBD2. This CDR3 is 14 amino acids long. J was trimmed by 4 bases and V by 4 bases; bases with no gene match: 3. Germline V gene data show CDR1 as SQVTM and CDR2 as ANQGSEA. The CDR3: CSVGLAGVADTQYF. For the CDR3, the DNA is TGCAGCGTTGGACTAGCGGGAGTCGCAGATACGCAGTATTTT.

V usage is TRBV2 and J usage is TRBJ1-1, with a tentative D call TRBD1 (6 bases). CDR3 length equals 12 residues. V was cut by 3 bases and J by 5 bases, with 7 bases left in between. Germline assignment: CDR1 SNHLY and CDR2 FYNNEI. The CDR3, as DNA: TGTGCCAGCAGTGACGACAGGACTGAAGCTTTCTTT. Amino acid sequence: CASSDDRTEAFF.

This clonotype was counted only a few times. The chain uses TRBV29-1 and TRBJ2-3, with D perhaps TRBD2 (5 bases). Germline V gene lookup returns CDR1 SQVTM and CDR2 ANQGSEA. CDR3 length: 14 residues. V lost 1 base and J 2 bases, leaving 10 bases between the germline ends. DNA of the CDR3: TGCAGCGTTGAAGGAGCGGCCCTCACAGATACGCAGTATTTT. Protein product: CSVEGAALTDTQYF.

The V and J genes are TRBV20-1 and TRBJ1-2, with D uncertain. V lost 4 bases and J lost 2, with 11 bases in between. This CDR3 is built from 13 residues. The germline CDR1 and CDR2 sequences are DFQATT and SNEGSKA (reference sequence). The CDR3 DNA reads as TGCAGTGCTACAAGCCCGGGAAACTATGGCTACACCTTC. It yields the protein CSATSPGNYGYTF.

The chain uses TRBV6-6 and TRBJ1-5; 7 nucleotides align to TRBD1. This CDR3 is built from 14 residues. Germline loops: CDR1 MNHNY, CDR2 SVGAGI (reference sequence). Trimming cost V 8 bases and J 2 bases; bases outside gene matches: 6. The CDR3 loop is CASLTGNGNQPQHF. The CDR3 DNA follows: TGTGCCAGCTTGACAGGGAACGGCAATCAGCCCCAGCATTTT.

V usage is TRBV20-1 and J usage is TRBJ1-5; D unclear. V shed 1 base and J shed 2 bases, with 12 bases lying between them. Germline assignment: CDR1 DFQATT and CDR2 SNEGSKA (reference sequence). This CDR3 is built from 15 residues. In nucleotides, the CDR3 is TGCAGTGCTAGAGCCGCGAGAGGCGGCAATCAGCCCCAGCATTTT. Amino acid sequence: CSARAARGGNQPQHF.

The chain is built from TRBV11-3 and TRBJ2-5, with a possible D match to TRBD2 (6 bases). Germline CDR1 reads SGHNT; CDR2 reads YENEEA. CDR3 size: 12 residues. V was clipped by 6 bases and J by 9 bases, with 14 bases between them. This CDR3 reads CASSETRGAQYF. For the CDR3, the DNA is TGTGCCAGCAGTGAAACTCGCGGGGCCCAGTACTTC.

The rearrangement joins TRBV7-2 to TRBJ1-2; 7 bases line up with TRBD1. CDR1 is SGHTA, CDR2 FQGNSA, per germline. Unmatched junction bases numbered 5, after V lost 3 bases and J lost 4 bases. The CDR3 consists of 14 residues. Written as DNA, the CDR3 is TGTGCCAGCAGCTTGTACCGGGACAGCTATGGCTACACCTTC. Its protein product is CASSLYRDSYGYTF. The full variable domain, completed using reference TRBV7-2 and TRBJ1-2, is GAGVSQSPSNKVTEKGKDVELRCDPISGHTALYWYRQSLGQGLEFLIYFQGNSAPDKSGLPSDRFSAERTGGSVSTLTIQRTQQEDSAVYLCASSLYRDSYGYTFGSGTRLTVV.

A word on this clonotype: A much more abundant neighbour one base away suggests this may be a read error. The chain has TRBV5-1 and TRBJ2-3; 7 positions match TRBD1. Trimming cost V 0 bases and J 6 bases; bases outside gene matches: 4. The germline V gene encodes CDR1 SGHRS and CDR2 YFSETQ. This CDR3 has 14 amino acids. Here the CDR3 DNA reads TGCGCCAGCAGCTTGGAGGGGGCGCGGGATACGCAGTATTTT. Its translation: CASSLEGARDTQYF.

The chain has TRBV14 and TRBJ2-1; 10 positions match TRBD2. The trim removed 4 bases at V and 1 base at J, leaving 4 bases unmatched. The CDR3 is made up of 16 amino acids. Germline CDR1 and CDR2: SGHDN and FVKESK. DNA of the CDR3: TGTGCCAGCAGCCTAACTAGCGGGGTATCCTACAATGAGCAGTTCTTC. It specifies CASSLTSGVSYNEQFF. Variable domain in full (rest from reference TRBV14 and TRBJ2-1): EAGVTQFPSHSVIEKGQTVTLRCDPISGHDNLYWYRRVMGKEIKFLLHFVKESKQDESGMPNNRFLAERTGGTYSTLKVQPAELEDSGVYFCASSLTSGVSYNEQFFGPGTRLTVL.

V and J are TRBV7-9 and TRBJ1-6; TRBD1 might be the D (5 bases). The CDR3 is made up of 15 amino acids. CDR1 SEHNR and CDR2 FQNEAQ come from the germline V gene (reference sequence). V dropped 5 bases and J dropped 8 bases, with 16 bases sitting between them. CDR3 in DNA: TGTGCCAGCAGCGTCGACAGCACAATCGATTCACCCCTCCACTTT. It codes for CASSVDSTIDSPLHF. Full variable domain (remainder filled in from reference TRBV7-9 and TRBJ1-6): DTGVSQNPRHKITKRGQNVTFRCDPISEHNRLYWYRQTLGQGPEFLTYFQNEAQLEKSRLLSDRFSAERPKGSFSTLEIQRTEQGDSAMYLCASSVDSTIDSPLHFGNGTRLTVT.